The 2 T cell receptor beta chains reported below all come from one sample, sequenced in a study of response to subunit inactivated influenza vaccine (dated by TCRdb to 2016 to 2019). To prepare the library, RT-PCR was applied. The listed sequencing device is Illumina HiSeq 2500. TCRdb trimmed public reads at Q25 via fastp, called clones via MiXCR and kept in-frame beta chains. For every CDR3 protein sequence, its rows merge into one entry that carries the most common genes and DNA. The sample includes 500,000 to 750,000 distinct CDR3 sequences, with 14% observed a single time. In total, the top ten clones hold more than 9.5% of the sample. This specimen consisted of PBMCs from blood, obtained 12 days after vaccination. These receptors all come from a man aged 50 to 60 who received an inactivated influenza vaccine. Donor details come from another sample of the same person, matched by shared clones.

The V and J genes are TRBV28 and TRBJ2-1; D is ambiguous. The V end lost 3 bases, the J end lost 4 bases, and 13 bases lay between the germline ends. CDR3 length equals 15 residues. Looked up from germline, CDR1 is MDHEN and CDR2 is SYDVKM. The DNA for the CDR3 is TGTGCCAGCAGTTTGCAGGCTCCACGATACAATGAGCAGTTCTTC. It encodes CASSLQAPRYNEQFF.

There are a few counts of this clonotype. The CDR3 loop is CSALLRRAGGKGRGDYGYTF. The CDR3 nucleotides are TGCAGTGCCCTTTTAAGGAGGGCGGGAGGAAAAGGGCGTGGGGACTATGGCTACACCTTC. The chain combines TRBV20-1 with TRBJ1-2; no definite D call. V gave up 6 bases and J gave up 3 bases, with 35 bases separating them. The CDR3 loop spans 20 amino acids. Germline CDR1 is DFQATT and CDR2 is SNEGSKA (reference sequence).